This TCR beta chain is from a study of blood T cell repertoires in COVID-19. In the authors' methods: Estimation of nucleated cell counts relied on the amplification of reference gene primers. Sequenced by immunoSEQ multiplex PCR; TCRdb stores in-frame clones only, minus some. V and J calls and clone size follow that table, whereas D and trimming were derived from the DNA. The repertoire has approximately 110,000 clones, around 88% of them found once; the top ten carry almost 0.9%. The receptor's source is a woman between 45 and 60 years old with active or convalescent COVID-19. The sample consisted of peripheral blood.

CDR3 nucleotides: TGTGCCAGCAGCCAGGGGGCAGCTAGCATCGTCCTGACTTTC. As protein: CASSQGAASIVLTF. The genes are TRBV4-2 and TRBJ2-6; D is perhaps TRBD1 (6 bases). The length of the CDR3 is 14 residues. Germline V CDR1 and CDR2: LGHNA, YNFKEQ. The V gene lost 3 bases and the J gene lost 12 bases, with 15 bases spanning the gap.